This TCR beta chain was captured by sequencing in a study of breast tumors, draining lymph nodes, adjacent tissues. Findings of the study overall: Findings are consistent with lymph node origin and intratumoral expansion of most tumor T cells.

Breast cancer patients provided tissue from their axillary draining lymph nodes. Germline V CDR1 and CDR2: SGHRS, YFSETQ. V lost 1 base and J lost 6, with 15 bases in between. There are 15 residues in the CDR3. TCRdb re-derived calls from the multiplex PCR reads in MiXCR, one entry per CDR3 protein. The sample holds 200,000 or so distinct CDR3 sequences; roughly 29% are singletons and the top ten take 4.3%. The sample holds a few counts of this clonotype. What it binds is unknown. This clone may be a read error of a much larger clone one base away. The chain is built from TRBV5-1 and TRBJ2-3; tentative D call: TRBD2 (5 bases). The material sequenced was axillary lymph node tissue. This receptor was identified in a female donor with breast cancer. Some clones in this sample may be carry-over from other donors' samples. The CDR3 DNA reads as TGCGCCAGCAGCTTGTGGGGAGACTTAAGCGATACGCAGTATTTT. Protein: CASSLWGDLSDTQYF. The full variable domain, rest sourced from reference TRBV5-1 and TRBJ2-3, is KAGVTQTPRYLIKTRGQQVTLSCSPISGHRSVSWYQQTPGQGLQFLFEYFSETQRNKGNFPGRFSGRQFSNSRSEMNVSTLELGDSALYLCASSLWGDLSDTQYFGPGTRLTVL.